This section outlines one TCR delta chain sequence together with its context. This clone was recorded a few times. Its antigen remains undetermined. Base qualities are not provided; no much larger clone lies one nucleotide away. This sample was included in a study of gammadelta T cells in human blood (TCRdb year 2020). CDR1 and CDR2 were assigned from the germline V gene as TSWWSYY and QGS. Trimming removed 4 bases from V and 4 bases from J; the gene matches leave 36 bases unexplained. The CDR3 numbers 27 residues from cysteine through phenylalanine. This entry keeps only the CDR3 DNA: 81 bases, framed from base 1. Points the paper makes about the study in general: In the study, polyclonal expansion of innate gamma-delta T cells immediately after birth was reported to appear to be driven by microbial exposure.

The library came from RT-PCR. Sequencing relied on an Illumina MiSeq. In TCRdb, clones were called once more from the public reads by CATT, and rows of identical DNA were later combined. The sample contains 750 to 1,000 delta-chain clones, approximately 41% of them found a single time. Of the sample, roughly a fifth is held by the ten largest clones. This chain is built from TRDV1 and TRDJ2; TRDD3 aligns with 13 central bases. This TCR was recovered from a human donor. The sequencing sample was made of non-Vgamma9Vdelta2 gamma-delta T cells from infant blood. The CDR3 protein is CALGAPGAFPALYWGIRPLSWTAQLFF. The nucleotide sequence reads as follows: TGTGCTCTTGGGGCGCCGGGGGCCTTCCCCGCCCTTTACTGGGGGATACGTCCCCTCTCTTGGACAGCACAACTCTTCTTT.